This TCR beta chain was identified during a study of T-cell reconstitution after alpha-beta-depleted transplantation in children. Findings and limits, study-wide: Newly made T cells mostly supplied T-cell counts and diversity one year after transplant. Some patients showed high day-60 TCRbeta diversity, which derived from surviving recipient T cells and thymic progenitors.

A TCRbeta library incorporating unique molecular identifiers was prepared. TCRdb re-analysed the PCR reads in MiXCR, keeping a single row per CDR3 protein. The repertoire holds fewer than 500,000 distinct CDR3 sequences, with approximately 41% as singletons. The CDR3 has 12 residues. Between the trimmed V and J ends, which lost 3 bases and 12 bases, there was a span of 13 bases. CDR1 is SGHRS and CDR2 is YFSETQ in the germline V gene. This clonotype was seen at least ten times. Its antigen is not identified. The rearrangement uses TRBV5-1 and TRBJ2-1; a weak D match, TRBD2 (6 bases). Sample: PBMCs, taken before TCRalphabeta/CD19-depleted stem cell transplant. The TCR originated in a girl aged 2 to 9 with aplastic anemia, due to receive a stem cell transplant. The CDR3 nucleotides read TGCGCCAGCAGCTGGGAGCGGGTTGGGCAGTTCTTC. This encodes CASSWERVGQFF.